Following are 26 T cell receptor beta chains from one sample sequenced in a study of blood T cell repertoires in COVID-19 (dated by TCRdb to 2019 to 2021). The library was prepared using the immunoSEQ multiplex PCR assay. TCRdb obtained this table from immuneACCESS and retained in-frame rearrangements with V and J assigned. These tables miss some clones; where compared with another copy, unresolved V genes account for less than half of the shortfall, and the remainder is unexplained. The sample records around 100,000 clones, roughly nine tenths of which are singletons. The ten top clones hold approximately 3% of the sample. The sample taken for sequencing was peripheral blood. Receptors originate from a man aged 45-65 years in a cohort sampled during active COVID-19.

The chain recombines TRBV12-3 or TRBV12-4 with TRBJ1-5; 7 bases are a match to TRBD1. This CDR3 has 13 residues. J gave up 9 bases and V 6 bases, and 8 bases lay outside the gene matches. CDR3 region: CASRGQWPAPQHF. CDR3 DNA sequence: TGTGCCAGCAGGGGACAGTGGCCAGCGCCCCAGCATTTT.

The chain carries TRBV24-1 and TRBJ1-1; TRBD1 aligns across 10 bases. The CDR3 length is 16 residues. J lost 4 bases, V lost 2 bases, and 6 bases had no gene match. Germline V gene data show CDR1 as KGHDR and CDR2 as SFDVKD. CDR3 in amino acids: CATSDSDRGLSTEAFF. The CDR3 region has the DNA TGTGCCACCAGTGATTCTGACAGGGGGCTGAGCACTGAAGCTTTCTTT.

This clone appeared once. The rearrangement links TRBV28 to TRBJ1-5; a weak D match, TRBD1 (5 bases). Germline V gene lookup returns CDR1 MDHEN and CDR2 SYDVKM. The CDR3 spans 16 residues. V was pared by 6 bases and J by 2 bases, with 17 bases between. The CDR3 region is CASSEWGEGGNQPQHF. Here the CDR3 DNA reads TGTGCCAGCAGCGAATGGGGGGAGGGAGGCAATCAGCCCCAGCATTTT.

This clone was found a few times. This chain links TRBV10-1 with TRBJ1-4, with TRBD1 matching over 8 bases. CDR3 size: 13 residues. Germline V gene data show CDR1 as WNHNN and CDR2 as SYGVQD (reference sequence). V shed 10 bases and J 8 bases; nucleotides not matched to a gene: 9. CDR3 protein: CAIPLGQGEKLFF. In DNA, the CDR3 is TGCGCCATTCCGCTTGGACAGGGCGAAAAACTGTTTTTT.

The genes are TRBV5-1 and TRBJ2-7; the D gene is possibly TRBD1 (7 bases). Germline-derived CDR1 and CDR2 are SGHRS and YFSETQ. The V end was cut by 3 bases, the J end by 0 bases, with 10 bases between. This CDR3 has 14 residues. CDR3 in amino acids: CASSCGTVSYEQYV. The CDR3 region has the DNA TGCGCCAGCAGCTGCGGGACAGTCTCCTACGAGCAGTACGTC.

V usage is TRBV5-8 and J usage is TRBJ2-3, with 8 bases matching TRBD1. V trimming: 2 bases; J trimming: 7 bases; junction bases outside the gene matches: 15. The germline gives CDR1 SGHTS, CDR2 YDEGEE. This CDR3 contains 17 residues. The CDR3 sequence is CASSFTGGTTHPYTQYF. The CDR3 nucleotides are TGTGCCAGCAGCTTCACAGGGGGTACGACCCACCCATATACGCAGTATTTT.

The chain uses TRBV6-5 and TRBJ1-6; maybe TRBD1 (5 bases). From germline, CDR1 is MNHEY and CDR2 SVGAGI. Trimming shortened V by 5 bases and J by 8 bases, and 16 bases separated the two germline ends. This CDR3 is built from 15 residues. The CDR3 loop reads CASSPPGGDDSPLHF. The CDR3 DNA sequence: TGTGCCAGCAGTCCCCCGGGGGGGGACGATTCACCCCTCCACTTT.

Note on this clone: Other DNA sequences of this sample code for an identical CDR3. The CDR3 sequence is CSASPGEETQYF. The CDR3 bases are TGCAGTGCCAGTCCCGGGGAAGAGACCCAGTACTTC. The rearrangement joins TRBV20-1 to TRBJ2-5; a weak D match, TRBD2 (5 bases). CDR1 is DFQATT and CDR2 is SNEGSKA in the germline V gene (reference sequence). The V and J ends lost 6 bases and 3 bases respectively, with 11 bases between them. This CDR3 contains 12 residues.

The genes are TRBV11-2 and TRBJ2-1; 12 bases fit TRBD2. CDR1 is SGHAT and CDR2 is FQNNGV in the germline V gene. V was pared by 6 bases and J by 4 bases, with 4 bases of the junction left unmatched. The CDR3 is 15 amino acids. The CDR3 here is CASRYTSGGYNEQFF. In nucleotides, the CDR3 is TGTGCCAGCAGATACACTAGCGGGGGGTACAATGAGCAGTTCTTC.

The rearrangement uses TRBV20-1 and TRBJ1-4; no clear D. Germline V gene sequence: CDR1 DFQATT, CDR2 SNEGSKA (reference sequence). The CDR3 extends over 15 amino acids. The ends were cut back, 3 bases at V and 5 bases at J, with 16 bases in the middle. The CDR3 DNA follows: TGCAGTGCTAGTAGCGCAGGAGGGCCGAATGAAAAACTGTTTTTT. Its protein product is CSASSAGGPNEKLFF.

The rearrangement links TRBV19 to TRBJ2-2; TRBD1 agrees at 8 bases. The trim removed 4 bases at V and 7 bases at J, leaving 5 bases unmatched. From germline, CDR1 is LNHDA and CDR2 SQIVND (reference sequence). This CDR3 comprises 14 residues. As DNA, the CDR3 is TGTGCCAGTAGTAGCGGACAGGGTAGCGGGGAGCTGTTTTTT. Protein: CASSSGQGSGELFF.

Ten or more counts support this clone. The limits of the CDR3 on the DNA are not certain, so only TCRdb's listed CDR3 is given. This rearrangement joins TRBV27 to TRBJ1-5. Germline V gives CDR1 MNHEY, CDR2 SMNVEV (reference sequence). Inclusive of both ends, the CDR3 amounts to 16 amino acids. The CDR3 protein is CASSSSGGVGNQPQHF.

A single count supports this clone. The rearrangement links TRBV28 to TRBJ2-7; TRBD1 matches at 7 bases. Germline values: CDR1 MDHEN, CDR2 SYDVKM. Unmatched junction bases numbered 5, after V lost 6 bases and J lost 0 bases. This CDR3 contains 14 residues. The CDR3 loop is CASSTGDSSYEQYV. The CDR3 nucleotides are TGTGCCAGCAGCACCGGGGACAGCTCCTACGAGCAGTACGTC.

The chain links TRBV18 to TRBJ2-2, with TRBD1 identical over 9 bases. The CDR3 loop spans 14 amino acids. With V trimmed by 6 bases and J by 4 bases, 3 bases remained unmatched. CDR1 KGHSH and CDR2 LQKENI come from the germline V gene. This CDR3 is CASSWTGVTGELFF. CDR3 bases: TGTGCCAGCTCCTGGACAGGGGTCACCGGGGAGCTGTTTTTT. Together with reference TRBV18 and TRBJ2-2, the CDR3 gives the full variable domain: NAGVMQNPRHLVRRRGQEARLRCSPMKGHSHVYWYRQLPEEGLKFMVYLQKENIIDESGMPKERFSAEFPKEGPSILRIQQVVRGDSAAYFCASSWTGVTGELFFGEGSRLTVL.

The V call is TRBV5-1, the J call TRBJ2-3, with unresolved D. Trimming cost V 4 bases and J 4 bases, with 10 bases left between them. The CDR3 consists of 13 residues. CDR1 and CDR2 (germline): SGHRS, YFSETQ. The CDR3 loop reads CASSPTVADTQYF. CDR3 DNA sequence: TGCGCCAGCAGCCCGACTGTGGCAGATACGCAGTATTTT.

J is TRBJ1-5 and V is TRBV6-2 or TRBV6-3, with D unresolved. CDR1 and CDR2 (germline): MNHEY, SVGEGT. The CDR3 runs to 14 residues. V was pared by 2 bases and J by 7 bases, with 12 bases between. The CDR3 region is CASSYGGNGQPQHF. The CDR3 nucleotides are TGTGCCAGCAGTTACGGCGGGAACGGGCAGCCCCAGCATTTT.

V is TRBV3-1 (or the pseudogene TRBV3-2) and J is TRBJ2-6, with TRBD1 matching 7 bases. Germline loops: CDR1 LGHDT, CDR2 YNNKEL (reference sequence). The CDR3 length is 19 residues. V was pared by 5 bases and J by 0 bases, with 13 bases of the junction left unmatched. Written as DNA, the CDR3 is TGTGCCAGCAGCGTCGCATCAACCCGGGACAGCTCTGGGGCCAACGTCCTGACTTTC. Residues: CASSVASTRDSSGANVLTF.

This clone was found a few times. The chain carries TRBV12-3 or TRBV12-4 and TRBJ1-2; D is unclear. V was cut by 3 bases and J by 4 bases, with 9 bases left in between. CDR3 size: 13 residues. The CDR3 region has the DNA TGTGCCAGCAGTTTGCACAACGTCTATGGCTACACCTTC. Translating gives CASSLHNVYGYTF.

The V gene is TRBV7-9, the J gene TRBJ2-5, with 7 bases matching TRBD2. In germline, CDR1 is SEHNR, CDR2 FQNEAQ (reference sequence). CDR3 length: 15 residues. Germline trimming cut 2 bases from V and 5 bases from J; bases unmatched to any gene: 8. CDR3 sequence: CASSLIIGGGETQYF. The CDR3 nucleotides read TGTGCCAGCAGCTTAATCATTGGGGGAGGGGAGACCCAGTACTTC.

This sequence joins TRBV5-1 and TRBJ1-1; D is uncertain. The V end was cut by 2 bases, the J end by 3 bases, with 8 bases between. The CDR3 totals 13 residues. The germline V gene has CDR1 SGHRS and CDR2 YFSETQ. For the CDR3, the DNA is TGCGCCAGCAGCTTTTGGCACGACACTGAAGCTTTCTTT. Translation: CASSFWHDTEAFF.

This chain uses TRBV7-6 with TRBJ2-3, with TRBD2 matching 8 bases. V was clipped by 2 bases and J by 1 base; unmatched bases: 5. Germline-derived CDR1 and CDR2 are SGHVS and FNYEAQ. This CDR3 contains 16 residues. The CDR3 spells CASSLLAGGRTDTQYF. Here the CDR3 DNA reads TGTGCCAGCAGCTTACTCGCGGGGGGTCGCACAGATACGCAGTATTTT. The full variable domain, in which reference TRBV7-6 and TRBJ2-3 provide the parts outside the CDR3, is GAGVSQSPRYKVTKRGQDVALRCDPISGHVSLYWYRQALGQGPEFLTYFNYEAQQDKSGLPNDRFSAERPEGSISTLTIQRTEQRDSAMYRCASSLLAGGRTDTQYFGPGTRLTVL.

This clone was counted a single time. As DNA, the CDR3 is TGTGCTAGTGGCAATGACGCAGGGACCCAGTACTTC. Protein product: CASGNDAGTQYF. The rearrangement links TRBV12-5 to TRBJ2-5; D not certain. V was pared by 6 bases and J by 7 bases, with 12 bases between. Per germline, CDR1 LGHNT and CDR2 FRNRAP. The CDR3 is made up of 12 amino acids.

V gene TRBV18 combines with J gene TRBJ1-3, with no clear D. V lost 3 bases, J lost 4 bases, and 10 bases lay in between. The germline CDR1 and CDR2 sequences are KGHSH and LQKENI. The CDR3 runs to 14 residues. As DNA, the CDR3 is TGTGCCAGCTCACCGGCCGGGGAGGGAAACACCATATATTTT. Encoded protein: CASSPAGEGNTIYF.

V is TRBV21-1 and J is TRBJ1-5; no check of the table's D call, TRBD1, against the DNA was made. TRBV21-1 is assigned pseudogene status. The CDR3 is 15 amino acids. As DNA, the CDR3 is TGTGCCAGCAGCTCCTTGGACAGACCCAATCAGCCCCAGCATTTT. Protein: CASSSLDRPNQPQHF.

The genes are TRBV9 and TRBJ2-5; 9 bases are shared with TRBD2. The germline gives CDR1 SGDLS, CDR2 YYNGEE. The CDR3 is made up of 16 amino acids. Trimming removed 2 bases from V and 5 bases from J; junction bases left unmatched: 10. The CDR3 sequence is CASSVGNSGGGETQYF. Written as DNA, the CDR3 is TGTGCCAGCAGCGTGGGAAATAGCGGGGGCGGGGAGACCCAGTACTTC.

The chain is built from TRBV29-1 and TRBJ2-7, with TRBD2 matching 7 bases. The germline gives CDR1 SQVTM, CDR2 ANQGSEA. There are 14 residues in the CDR3. J was trimmed by 2 bases and V by 8 bases; bases with no gene match: 12. This chain's CDR3 is CSPWREGHPYEQYF. The CDR3 DNA reads TGCAGCCCATGGAGGGAGGGGCACCCCTACGAGCAGTACTTC.